These 10 T cell receptor beta chains share one sample of origin, sequenced in a study of CD8 T cells in Susac syndrome (dated by TCRdb to the late 2010s). The method behind the library was the immunoSEQ multiplex PCR assay. RNA was extracted using the RNeasy kit, and roughly 0.5 to 1 microgram was reverse transcribed with random hexamers. The public reads were quality trimmed at Q25 with fastp and then assembled into clones with MiXCR by TCRdb, keeping productive beta chains. All rows with the same CDR3 protein become a single entry with the most common DNA and genes. This sample comprises about 210,000 distinct CDR3 sequences, around 95% of them detected only once. Less than 0.095% of the sample goes to the ten largest clones. The sample comprised CD4+ T cells from PBMCs. These receptors were taken from a human donor with multiple sclerosis.

With respect to this clonotype: A read error may produce the germline difference seen at one junction end. The chain is built from TRBV28 and TRBJ2-3; the D gene is possibly TRBD2 (6 bases). There are 20 residues in the CDR3. From germline, CDR1 is MDHEN and CDR2 SYDVKM. The CDR3 loop reads CASSLAPEWAEPTSTDTRYF. In DNA, the CDR3 is TGTGCCAGCAGTTTAGCCCCAGAGTGGGCGGAACCAACTAGCACAGATACGCGGTATTTT.

The chain links TRBV29-1 to TRBJ2-5; D is unresolved. Trimming left V 1 base short and J 7 bases short, with 10 bases between. This CDR3 has 12 amino acids. Per the germline V gene, CDR1 is SQVTM and CDR2 is ANQGSEA. In nucleotides, the CDR3 is TGCAGCGTTGAAGGGGGTGGTGGGACCCAGTACTTC. It translates to CSVEGGGGTQYF.

The CDR3 nucleotides are TGCGCCAGCAGTCATACGAGGCGGGCTTTCTTT. Encoded protein: CASSHTRRAFF. The V and J genes are TRBV23-1 and TRBJ1-1; D is undetermined. TRBV23-1 is reported as an ORF; its role is uncertain. The CDR3 is made up of 11 amino acids. Deletions cut 3 bases from V and 11 bases from J, with 10 bases between.

In nucleotides, the CDR3 is TGTGCCAGCAGTTTATTAGACCGACCTACCTACGAGCAGTACTTC. It yields the protein CASSLLDRPTYEQYF. J is TRBJ2-7 and V is TRBV28; no firm D call. The CDR3 has 15 amino acids. Germline V gene data show CDR1 as MDHEN and CDR2 as SYDVKM. V shed 1 base and J shed 2 bases, with 12 bases lying between them. The entire variable domain, with the rest obtained from reference TRBV28 and TRBJ2-7, is as follows: DVKVTQSSRYLVKRTGEKVFLECVQDMDHENMFWYRQDPGLGLRLIYFSYDVKMKEKGDIPEGYSVSREKKERFSLILESASTNQTSMYLCASSLLDRPTYEQYFGPGTRLTVT.

The rearrangement links TRBV4-1 to TRBJ2-7; 8 bases match TRBD2. There are 16 residues in the CDR3. Germline trimming cut 2 bases from V and 1 base from J; bases unmatched to any gene: 7. From germline, CDR1 is MGHRA and CDR2 YSYEKL. CDR3 amino acids: CASSQPVSGGSYEQYF. CDR3 DNA sequence: TGCGCCAGCAGCCAACCCGTCAGCGGGGGATCCTACGAGCAGTACTTC.

The J gene is TRBJ2-1, the V gene TRBV7-9; 14 bases line up with TRBD2. V lost 5 bases, J lost 8 bases, and 8 bases stayed unmatched. CDR3 length: 16 amino acids. Germline values: CDR1 SEHNR, CDR2 FQNEAQ (reference sequence). CDR3 nucleotide sequence: TGTGCCAGCAGCACCTCCGGGACTAGCGGGAGCCATGAGCAGTTCTTC. Protein product: CASSTSGTSGSHEQFF.

The genes are TRBV25-1 and TRBJ1-6; no reliable D call. V lost 0 bases to trimming and J lost 5 bases, with 2 bases between them. Germline V CDR1 and CDR2: MGHDK, SYGVNS. The CDR3 runs 13 residues. CDR3 residues: CASSEYHNSPLHF. Written as DNA, the CDR3 is TGTGCCAGCAGTGAATATCATAATTCACCCCTCCACTTT.

V and J are TRBV28 and TRBJ1-2; 9 bases map to TRBD1. V lost 5 bases to trimming and J lost 5 bases; unmatched junction nucleotides: 6. Per germline, CDR1 MDHEN and CDR2 SYDVKM. This CDR3 region has 14 residues. CDR3 nucleotide sequence: TGTGCCAGCAGTACCCCGGGACAGGGTTATGGCTACACCTTC. It codes for CASSTPGQGYGYTF.

The genes are TRBV2 and TRBJ2-4, with no clear D. V was trimmed by 3 bases and J by 4 bases, leaving 10 bases between them. CDR1 is SNHLY, CDR2 FYNNEI, per germline. The CDR3 is made up of 14 amino acids. The CDR3 loop reads CASSDALPKNIQYF. The CDR3 DNA reads TGTGCCAGCAGTGATGCCTTACCGAAAAACATTCAGTACTTC. Supplemented by reference TRBV2 and TRBJ2-4, the full variable domain reads EPEVTQTPSHQVTQMGQEVILRCVPISNHLYFYWYRQILGQKVEFLVSFYNNEISEKSEIFDDQFSVERPDGSNFTLKIRSTKLEDSAMYFCASSDALPKNIQYFGAGTRLSVL.

V usage is TRBV29-1 and J usage is TRBJ2-1, with 8 nucleotides matching TRBD2. J gave up 1 base and V 5 bases, and 10 bases lay outside the gene matches. The CDR3 extends over 16 amino acids. Germline V gives CDR1 SQVTM, CDR2 ANQGSEA. The CDR3 sequence is CSVRALGGASYNEQFF. Here the CDR3 DNA reads TGCAGCGTTAGGGCCCTCGGGGGGGCATCCTACAATGAGCAGTTCTTC.